These 27 T cell receptor beta chains share one sample of origin, sequenced in a study of T cells in localized non-small cell lung cancer (TCRdb year 2020). The library was built by means of the immunoSEQ multiplex PCR assay. Not all clones reach the TCRdb copy of this immuneACCESS table, which keeps in-frame sequences only. Checked studies attribute under half of the gap to unresolved V genes and leave the rest unexplained. This sample has 25,000 to 35,000 clones in its table, and about 80% of those were observed once. The ten largest clones add up to 4% to 5.5% of the sample. Sample: peripheral blood mononuclear cells, taken before any cancer treatment. The receptors were gathered from a man aged 35 to 70 with stage III lung adenocarcinoma.

The chain joins TRBV5-4 to TRBJ2-1; 7 bases fit TRBD2. Germline V gives CDR1 SGHNT, CDR2 YYREEE (reference sequence). Trimming took 1 base from V and 5 from J; bases not matched to a gene: 6. This CDR3 has 15 residues. The CDR3 DNA sequence: TGTGCCAGCAGCTTGTCTCCCGCGGGGGACAATGAGCAGTTCTTC. As protein: CASSLSPAGDNEQFF.

This clone occurred once. The chain recombines TRBV19 with TRBJ2-3; weak D call: TRBD2 (6 bases). V dropped 0 bases and J dropped 7 bases, with 11 bases sitting between them. The CDR3 spans 14 residues. Germline CDR1 and CDR2: LNHDA and SQIVND (reference sequence). Here the CDR3 DNA reads TGTGCCAGTAGTATAGAGACGGGGGTCTATACGCAGTATTTT. This gives the protein CASSIETGVYTQYF.

This chain uses TRBV5-1 with TRBJ1-4, with 7 bases matching TRBD1. J gave up 4 bases and V 0 bases, and 3 bases lay outside the gene matches. This CDR3 spans 15 amino acids. Germline lookup yields CDR1 SGHRS and CDR2 YFSETQ. CDR3 DNA: TGCGCCAGCAGCTTGGGGGACAGAGATAATGAAAAACTGTTTTTT. Translation: CASSLGDRDNEKLFF.

The chain carries TRBV18 and TRBJ1-1, with 7 bases identical to TRBD1. The germline gives CDR1 KGHSH, CDR2 LQKENI. This CDR3 is built from 11 residues. Trimming removed 5 bases from V and 6 bases from J; junction bases left unmatched: 0. For the CDR3, the DNA is TGTGCCAGCTCAACAGGGGCTGAAGCTTTCTTT. Its protein is CASSTGAEAFF.

The V gene is TRBV10-3, the J gene TRBJ1-2, with TRBD1 as a possible D gene (6 bases). This CDR3 region has 14 residues. Per germline, CDR1 ENHRY and CDR2 SYGVKD. The germline V and J ends were trimmed by 3 bases and 4 bases, with 12 bases remaining between them. For the CDR3, the DNA is TGTGCCATCAGTGACGGGACAAGGGTCTATGGCTACACCTTC. Encoded protein: CAISDGTRVYGYTF.

J is TRBJ1-5 and V is TRBV19; D remains ambiguous. The V and J ends lost 4 bases and 0 bases respectively, with 7 bases between them. This CDR3 comprises 14 residues. Germline V gene data show CDR1 as LNHDA and CDR2 as SQIVND (reference sequence). CDR3 DNA sequence: TGTGCCAGTAGTAGGTGGGGTAGCAATCAGCCCCAGCATTTT. Translating gives CASSRWGSNQPQHF.

This chain links TRBV6-6 with TRBJ2-7, with D perhaps matching TRBD2 (6 bases). The CDR3 is 12 residues long. Looked up from germline, CDR1 is MNHNY and CDR2 is SVGAGI (reference sequence). V was cut by 5 bases and J by 5 bases, with 10 bases left in between. In DNA, the CDR3 is TGTGCCAGCAGTCGAGCGGGTAACGAGCAGTACTTC. Its translation is CASSRAGNEQYF.

This chain connects TRBV5-5 to TRBJ1-1; D is perhaps TRBD1 (5 bases). The germline gives CDR1 SGHKS, CDR2 YYEKEE (reference sequence). This CDR3 comprises 15 residues. V dropped 3 bases and J dropped 4 bases, with 16 bases sitting between them. CDR3 nucleotides: TGTGCCAGCAGCTCGGGGCGATTAACTGGCACTGAAGCTTTCTTT. Translation gives CASSSGRLTGTEAFF.

DNA for the CDR3: TGTGCCAGCAGCTTAGATCGGATCAGGACTAATTCACCCCTCCACTTT. Translated: CASSLDRIRTNSPLHF. This rearrangement joins TRBV7-2 to TRBJ1-6; D is uncertain. V was clipped by 1 base and J by 6 bases, with 13 bases between them. The germline V gene encodes CDR1 SGHTA and CDR2 FQGNSA. This CDR3 is built from 16 residues.

The chain uses TRBV5-1 and TRBJ2-2; D tentatively fits TRBD1 or TRBD2 (5 bases each). V gave up 4 bases and J gave up 0 bases, with 10 bases separating them. The CDR3 totals 15 residues. The germline V gene has CDR1 SGHRS and CDR2 YFSETQ. The CDR3 DNA reads as TGCGCCAGCAGCAGAGGGGATTCGAACACCGGGGAGCTGTTTTTT. This sequence encodes CASSRGDSNTGELFF.

V and J are TRBV7-2 and TRBJ2-7; possibly TRBD1 for D (8 bases). Germline V gene sequence: CDR1 SGHTA, CDR2 FQGNSA. CDR3 length: 14 residues. The V gene lost 6 bases and the J gene lost 2 bases, with 14 bases spanning the gap. CDR3 DNA sequence: TGTGCCAGCAGTTCCACAGGGGGGGCCTACGAGCAGTACGTC. This encodes CASSSTGGAYEQYV.

The chain recombines TRBV28 with TRBJ2-5, with D maybe TRBD1 (6 bases). This CDR3 has 15 amino acids. Germline V lookup: CDR1 MDHEN, CDR2 SYDVKM. V was trimmed by 5 bases and J by 5 bases, leaving 18 bases between them. CDR3 in amino acids: CASSGVQGFGETQYF. The CDR3, as DNA: TGTGCCAGCAGTGGGGTACAGGGATTCGGGGAGACCCAGTACTTC.

This chain links TRBV28 with TRBJ2-7; no firm D call. This CDR3 comprises 8 residues. Trimming cost V 3 bases and J 12 bases, with 3 bases left between them. Germline-derived CDR1 and CDR2 are MDHEN and SYDVKM. CDR3 amino acids: CASSFWYF. The CDR3 DNA reads TGTGCCAGCAGTTTTTGGTACTTC.

V and J are TRBV6-6 and TRBJ1-2; D remains unclear. Per the germline V gene, CDR1 is MNHNY and CDR2 is SVGAGI (reference sequence). This CDR3 is 13 amino acids long. Trimming took 5 bases from V and 8 from J, leaving 15 bases between them. The CDR3 DNA reads as TGTGCCAGCAGTCTACAGAAGTCTATGGGCTACACCTTC. It encodes CASSLQKSMGYTF.

The chain links TRBV23-1 to TRBJ1-1, with 7 bases matching TRBD1. TRBV23-1 is marked as an open reading frame, function uncertain. V lost 6 bases to trimming and J lost 1 base; unmatched junction nucleotides: 5. This CDR3 is built from 14 residues. The CDR3 DNA reads as TGCGCCAGCAGCCGGGACAGCTCGAACACTGAAGCTTTCTTT. Translating gives CASSRDSSNTEAFF.

The CDR3 is CASSHEATNEQFF. CDR3 coding DNA: TGTGCCAGCAGCCATGAAGCTACCAATGAGCAGTTCTTC. The chain links TRBV11-2 to TRBJ2-1; D is unclear. Germline V lookup: CDR1 SGHAT, CDR2 FQNNGV. This CDR3 comprises 13 residues. Trimming pared 5 bases from V and 6 bases from J, leaving 11 bases between.

The chain links TRBV5-1 to TRBJ2-7; D ambiguous. This CDR3 has 14 amino acids. The germline V gene has CDR1 SGHRS and CDR2 YFSETQ. V lost 4 bases and J lost 3, with 14 bases in between. The CDR3 sequence: CASSPSGRIYEQYF. DNA of the CDR3: TGCGCCAGCAGCCCCTCCGGACGGATCTACGAGCAGTACTTC. The full variable domain, with the rest looked up from reference TRBV5-1 and TRBJ2-7, is KAGVTQTPRYLIKTRGQQVTLSCSPISGHRSVSWYQQTPGQGLQFLFEYFSETQRNKGNFPGRFSGRQFSNSRSEMNVSTLELGDSALYLCASSPSGRIYEQYFGPGTRLTVT.

This clone was detected a few times. The chain uses TRBV6-5 and TRBJ1-2; TRBD1 might be the D (6 bases). CDR3 length equals 14 residues. Looked up from germline, CDR1 is MNHEY and CDR2 is SVGAGI. V was clipped by 3 bases and J by 4 bases, with 12 bases between them. CDR3: CASSYSAGAYGYTF. The CDR3 DNA follows: TGTGCCAGCAGTTATAGCGCAGGGGCCTATGGCTACACCTTC.

This sequence joins TRBV11-1 and TRBJ1-1; D not certain. Per the germline V gene, CDR1 is SGHAT and CDR2 is FQDESV (reference sequence). CDR3 length equals 18 residues. V was trimmed by 5 bases and J by 0 bases, leaving 22 bases between them. The CDR3 protein is CASSSSGTTLKLNTEAFF. The CDR3 DNA reads as TGTGCCAGCAGCAGCTCCGGAACAACGCTAAAACTGAACACTGAAGCTTTCTTT.

The V gene is TRBV2, the J gene TRBJ1-3; no clear D. V gave up 8 bases and J gave up 4 bases, with 9 bases separating them. The CDR3 covers 12 residues. Germline V gives CDR1 SNHLY, CDR2 FYNNEI. DNA of the CDR3: TGTGCCAGCCACGGAGCAGGAAACACCATATATTTT. This encodes CASHGAGNTIYF.

The chain employs TRBV2 and TRBJ2-2; TRBD2 matches at 7 bases. CDR1 SNHLY and CDR2 FYNNEI come from the germline V gene. The CDR3 has 12 amino acids. V shed 6 bases, J shed 6 bases, and the junction held 1 base outside the gene matches. CDR3 in DNA: TGTGCCAGCAGAACTAGCGCCGGGGAGCTGTTTTTT. Protein: CASRTSAGELFF. Combining the CDR3 with reference TRBV2 and TRBJ2-2 gives the whole variable domain EPEVTQTPSHQVTQMGQEVILRCVPISNHLYFYWYRQILGQKVEFLVSFYNNEISEKSEIFDDQFSVERPDGSNFTLKIRSTKLEDSAMYFCASRTSAGELFFGEGSRLTVL.

This clone was recorded a few times. The chain uses TRBV29-1 and TRBJ2-7; 7 positions match TRBD1. Germline V gene sequence: CDR1 SQVTM, CDR2 ANQGSEA. Trimming at V came to 4 bases and at J to 1 base, leaving 1 base not matched to a gene. This CDR3 is 12 amino acids long. In DNA form, the CDR3 reads TGCAGCGTTGTGACAGGGTCCTACGAGCAGTACTTC. Its protein product is CSVVTGSYEQYF.

The chain carries TRBV15 and TRBJ2-7; unclear D gene. CDR1 is LNHNV, CDR2 YYDKDF, per germline (reference sequence). The CDR3 sequence is 15 residues long. V lost 5 bases, J lost 3 bases, and 17 bases lay in between. The CDR3 spells CATSPDISFLYEQYF. The CDR3 region has the DNA TGTGCCACCAGCCCAGACATTTCTTTTCTCTACGAGCAGTACTTC.

The gene calls are TRBV5-1 and TRBJ2-1; 9 bases line up with TRBD2. V gave up 5 bases and J gave up 7 bases; unmatched junction bases: 10. CDR1 and CDR2 (germline): SGHRS, YFSETQ. This CDR3 has 15 amino acids. The CDR3 loop is CASSFSGGLRNEQFF. CDR3 coding DNA: TGCGCCAGCAGTTTTAGCGGGGGCCTGAGGAATGAGCAGTTCTTC.

V is TRBV20-1 and J is TRBJ2-7, with a possible D match to TRBD2 (7 bases). In germline, CDR1 is DFQATT, CDR2 SNEGSKA (reference sequence). There are 11 residues in the CDR3. CDR3 in DNA: TGCAAAGGGGGGGGTTCCTACGAGCAGTACGTC. Its translation: CKGGGSYEQYV.

In its sample, this clone was seen once. In DNA, the CDR3 is TGCGCCAGCAGCGAGGGGTCCTCAGAGACCCAGTACTTC. This sequence encodes CASSEGSSETQYF. This chain links TRBV5-1 with TRBJ2-5; the D call may be TRBD1 or TRBD2 (5 bases each). The germline V gene has CDR1 SGHRS and CDR2 YFSETQ. V dropped 4 bases and J dropped 4 bases, with 11 bases sitting between them. The CDR3 length is 13 residues.

The rearrangement joins TRBV5-5 to TRBJ2-3; D is unresolved. The V end was cut by 2 bases, the J end by 2 bases, with 9 bases between. Germline V gene sequence: CDR1 SGHKS, CDR2 YYEKEE (reference sequence). This CDR3 is 14 amino acids long. The CDR3 DNA reads as TGTGCCAGCAGCTTAGCAGCTACCACAGATACGCAGTATTTT. Protein product: CASSLAATTDTQYF.